The 2 T cell receptor beta chains in this list originate from one sample, sequenced in a study of T cell changes during pregnancy in multiple sclerosis. The table came from immunoSEQ multiplex PCR; TCRdb's copy has only in-frame clones and leaves some out. The sample records under 35,000 clones, around 89% being singletons. The specimen comprised CD8+ T cells from peripheral blood mononuclear cells, sampled in the second trimester of pregnancy. Receptors originate from a female donor with multiple sclerosis, enrolled in a pregnancy study.

The gene calls are TRBV15 and TRBJ2-1; possibly TRBD1 for D (7 bases). The CDR3 contains 16 residues. V gave up 5 bases and J gave up 1 base, with 15 bases separating them. The germline V gene has CDR1 LNHNV and CDR2 YYDKDF (reference sequence). The CDR3 DNA follows: TGTGCCACCAGCGACTTCAGGGGGAGGTCCTACAATGAGCAGTTCTTC. Its translation is CATSDFRGRSYNEQFF.

The chain uses TRBV10-3 and TRBJ1-1; no reliable D call. There are 14 residues in the CDR3. Trimming took 1 base from V and 4 from J, leaving 10 bases between them. In germline, CDR1 is ENHRY, CDR2 SYGVKD. This chain's CDR3 is CAISEWGGGTEAFF. DNA of the CDR3: TGTGCCATCAGTGAGTGGGGAGGAGGCACTGAAGCTTTCTTT.